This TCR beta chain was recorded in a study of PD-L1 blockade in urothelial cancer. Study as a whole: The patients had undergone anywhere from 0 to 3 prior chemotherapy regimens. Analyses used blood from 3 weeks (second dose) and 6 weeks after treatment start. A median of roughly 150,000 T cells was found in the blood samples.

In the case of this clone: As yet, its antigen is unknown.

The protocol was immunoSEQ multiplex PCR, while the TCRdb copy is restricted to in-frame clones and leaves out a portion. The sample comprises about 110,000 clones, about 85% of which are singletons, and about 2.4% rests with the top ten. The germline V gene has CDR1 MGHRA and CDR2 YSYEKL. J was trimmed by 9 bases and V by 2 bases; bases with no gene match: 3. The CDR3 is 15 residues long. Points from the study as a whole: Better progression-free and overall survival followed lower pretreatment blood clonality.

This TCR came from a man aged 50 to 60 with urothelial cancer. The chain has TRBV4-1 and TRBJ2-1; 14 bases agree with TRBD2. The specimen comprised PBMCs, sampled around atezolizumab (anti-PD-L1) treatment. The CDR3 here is CASSQRLAGGTEQFF. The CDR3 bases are TGCGCCAGCAGCCAAAGACTAGCGGGAGGGACTGAGCAGTTCTTC.